These 4 T cell receptor beta chains were sequenced from one sample in a study of cytomegalovirus exposure and HLA in healthy donors. The primer mix had 60 Vbeta and 13 Jbeta primers. Clones were sequenced by immunoSEQ multiplex PCR, and TCRdb holds only the in-frame ones, with some missing. The sample includes 120,000 to 150,000 clones, about 75% of them seen just once. Sequences were obtained from PBMCs. Receptors originate from a man aged 18 to 30 in good health and CMV-seronegative.

The CDR3 region is CASSDKPGQGLLGTDTQYF. The CDR3 DNA reads TGTGCCAGCTCAGATAAACCGGGACAGGGCTTACTTGGCACAGATACGCAGTATTTT. The V gene is TRBV18, the J gene TRBJ2-3, with 9 bases aligning to TRBD1. V shed 5 bases, J shed 1 base, and the junction held 16 bases outside the gene matches. This CDR3 has 19 residues. Germline CDR1 reads KGHSH; CDR2 reads LQKENI. The whole variable domain, filled in from reference TRBV18 and TRBJ2-3, reads NAGVMQNPRHLVRRRGQEARLRCSPMKGHSHVYWYRQLPEEGLKFMVYLQKENIIDESGMPKERFSAEFPKEGPSILRIQQVVRGDSAAYFCASSDKPGQGLLGTDTQYFGPGTRLTVL.

DNA of the CDR3: TGTGCCAGCAGCCCTACGATGACAGACTATGGCTACACCTTC. Protein: CASSPTMTDYGYTF. The gene calls are TRBV11-2 and TRBJ1-2, with D perhaps TRBD1 (5 bases). The germline gives CDR1 SGHAT, CDR2 FQNNGV. Trimming left V 5 bases short and J 3 bases short, with 13 bases between. This CDR3 comprises 14 residues.

This chain connects TRBV5-3 to TRBJ2-1; tentative D call: TRBD2 (7 bases). TRBV5-3 is assigned to the ORF class and has an uncertain function. V was shortened by 1 base and J by 0 bases, with 11 bases between the two germline ends. The CDR3 is made up of 16 amino acids. CDR3 in DNA: TGTGCCAGAAGCTTGCGGGCGGGGGCCTCCTACAATGAGCAGTTCTTC. Its protein is CARSLRAGASYNEQFF.

This chain connects TRBV7-8 to TRBJ2-1, with a tentative D call TRBD1 (5 bases). Trimming stripped 1 base from V and 4 bases from J, with 14 bases between. The germline V gene has CDR1 SGHVS and CDR2 FQNEAQ. There are 16 residues in the CDR3. This chain's CDR3 is CASSLDWGGIYNEQFF. In DNA, the CDR3 is TGTGCCAGCAGCTTAGACTGGGGCGGCATTTACAATGAGCAGTTCTTC.